One sample yielded the 11 T cell receptor beta chains listed below, sequenced in a study of blood T cells in healthy people across ages. Using a J-beta primer mix together with a sample-barcoded 5' primer, a second PCR was run for about 7 to 12 cycles. One entry per CDR3 protein, called by TCRdb with MiXCR from the 5' RACE reads. The sample consists of 380,000 or so distinct CDR3 sequences, about 49% of them appearing once. Material for sequencing was blood. These receptors all come from a man aged 60 to 75 in good health.

V is TRBV12-3 or TRBV12-4 and J is TRBJ1-2; possibly TRBD1 for D (6 bases). The germline V and J ends were trimmed by 5 bases and 3 bases, with 19 bases remaining between them. The CDR3 is 16 residues long. DNA of the CDR3: TGTGCCAGCAGTACCAAACTTAGGGGGGCGGACTATGGCTACACCTTC. This gives the protein CASSTKLRGADYGYTF.

The chain uses TRBV30 and TRBJ2-7; D could derive from TRBD1 or TRBD2 (5 bases each). V lost 1 base to trimming and J lost 3 bases, with 13 bases between them. Germline-derived CDR1 and CDR2 are GTSNPN and SVGIG (reference sequence). CDR3 length equals 14 residues. CDR3 region: CAWSAGTANYEQYF. CDR3 nucleotides: TGTGCCTGGAGTGCCGGGACCGCGAACTACGAGCAGTACTTC.

This rearrangement joins TRBV6-2 or TRBV6-3 to TRBJ1-1; D is uncertain. The CDR3 is 14 residues long. Deletions cut 7 bases from V and 1 base from J, with 13 bases between. The germline V gene has CDR1 MNHEY and CDR2 SVGEGT. The DNA of the CDR3 is TGTGCCAGCACCTTGGACGTGGGGAACACTGAAGCTTTCTTT. It yields the protein CASTLDVGNTEAFF.

The rearrangement joins TRBV27 to TRBJ1-2, with a possible D match to TRBD1 (6 bases). This CDR3 has 14 amino acids. Trimming cost V 8 bases and J 6 bases, with 19 bases left between them. Germline V CDR1 and CDR2: MNHEY, SMNVEV (reference sequence). CDR3 DNA sequence: TGTGCCAGCGGGACACCATCAGACAAGGATGGCTACACCTTC. It specifies CASGTPSDKDGYTF.

DNA for the CDR3: TGTGCCAGCAGCCCCCCGGCGGCCCCTAAAAACATTCAGTACTTC. It encodes CASSPPAAPKNIQYF. The V and J genes are TRBV7-9 and TRBJ2-7, with D hard to call. The DNA end lines up better with TRBJ2-4; the J call may be wrong. The CDR3 length is 15 residues. Germline V gene sequence: CDR1 SEHNR, CDR2 FQNEAQ (reference sequence).

This clonotype is a singleton in its sample. The rearrangement links TRBV7-6 to TRBJ2-3; 9 nucleotides match TRBD2. Germline loops: CDR1 SGHVS, CDR2 FNYEAQ. The CDR3 has 15 residues. V dropped 1 base and J dropped 10; count of bases not matched to a gene: 9. The CDR3 coding sequence is TGTGCCAGCAGCTTAGTAGCGGGAGCCCCGGAGGCGCAGTATTTT. Its translation: CASSLVAGAPEAQYF. Full variable domain (outside the CDR3, taken from reference TRBV7-6 and TRBJ2-3): GAGVSQSPRYKVTKRGQDVALRCDPISGHVSLYWYRQALGQGPEFLTYFNYEAQQDKSGLPNDRFSAERPEGSISTLTIQRTEQRDSAMYRCASSLVAGAPEAQYFGPGTRLTVL.

For this clonotype: At one of its ends the junction is not consistent with the germline gene, which may arise from a read error. The V call is TRBV29-1, the J call TRBJ1-1; 7 nucleotides line up with TRBD1. In germline, CDR1 is SQVTM, CDR2 ANQGSEA. CDR3 size: 14 residues. The chain's CDR3 is CSATGVVADTEVFF. The DNA of the CDR3 is TGCAGCGCTACAGGGGTCGTTGCTGACACTGAAGTTTTCTTT.

The rearrangement joins TRBV20-1 to TRBJ1-1; perhaps TRBD1 as D (6 bases). This CDR3 spans 15 amino acids. Germline-derived CDR1 and CDR2 are DFQATT and SNEGSKA (reference sequence). Trimming removed 3 bases from V and 3 bases from J, with 17 bases in between. The CDR3 region has the DNA TGCAGTGCTAGGGCGGGGACAAGGTCGGACACTGAAGCTTTCTTT. It translates to CSARAGTRSDTEAFF.

This chain joins TRBV3-1 and TRBJ2-7; a possible D gene is TRBD1 (6 bases). The V end was cut by 4 bases, the J end by 6 bases, with 16 bases between. Germline CDR1 is LGHDT and CDR2 is YNNKEL (reference sequence). The CDR3 spans 14 residues. CDR3 bases: TGTGCCAGCAGCCCTCAGGGGACCTCCGGCGAGCAGTACTTC. Translation gives CASSPQGTSGEQYF.

The chain employs TRBV29-1 and TRBJ2-7; TRBD1 agrees at 10 bases. V gave up 7 bases and J gave up 4 bases; unmatched junction bases: 10. CDR1 and CDR2 (germline): SQVTM, ANQGSEA. The CDR3 has 14 residues. CDR3 sequence reads: CSAGRDRGLYEQYF. In DNA form, the CDR3 reads TGCAGCGCCGGGCGGGACAGGGGATTATACGAGCAGTACTTC.

The chain is built from TRBV20-1 and TRBJ1-1, with a possible D match to TRBD1 (5 bases). The CDR3 is 12 amino acids. Per the germline V gene, CDR1 is DFQATT and CDR2 is SNEGSKA (reference sequence). V was cut by 2 bases and J by 8 bases, with 12 bases left in between. The CDR3 loop is CSARFREREAFF. CDR3 DNA: TGCAGTGCTAGATTCAGGGAGCGAGAAGCTTTCTTT.